This passage covers 32 T cell receptor beta chains from one sample sequenced in a study of blood T cell repertoires in COVID-19 (dated by TCRdb to 2019 to 2021). The library came from the immunoSEQ multiplex PCR assay. The table comes from immuneACCESS by way of TCRdb, which keeps in-frame sequences with V and J called. Part of the clones is missing from these tables; in studies checked, under half for an unresolved V gene and the rest for unknown reasons. This sample holds 150,000 or so clones; about 86% were observed only once. The ten largest clones add up to 7% to 10% of the sample. The sequencing input was peripheral blood. Every receptor here comes from a woman in her sixties with acute or convalescent COVID-19.

This clone was seen a few times. In DNA, the CDR3 is TGTGCCAGTAGGGCAAGGAGGGGGCCCAATCAGCCCCAGCATTTT. It translates to CASRARRGPNQPQHF. The rearrangement links TRBV19 to TRBJ1-5; 7 bases align to TRBD1. V lost 6 bases and J lost 3; bases outside the gene matches: 8. Germline lookup yields CDR1 LNHDA and CDR2 SQIVND (reference sequence). CDR3 size: 15 residues.

V usage is TRBV9 and J usage is TRBJ2-1; D not certain. Per the germline V gene, CDR1 is SGDLS and CDR2 is YYNGEE. The CDR3 sequence is 16 residues long. Trimming stripped 1 base from V and 0 bases from J, with 11 bases between. The CDR3, as DNA: TGTGCCAGCAGCGTATTCGGGTCGAGCTCCTACAATGAGCAGTTCTTC. It is translated as CASSVFGSSSYNEQFF. Drawing the rest from reference TRBV9 and TRBJ2-1, the complete variable domain is DSGVTQTPKHLITATGQRVTLRCSPRSGDLSVYWYQQSLDQGLQFLIQYYNGEERAKGNILERFSAQQFPDLHSELNLSSLELGDSALYFCASSVFGSSSYNEQFFGPGTRLTVL.

This chain connects TRBV11-3 to TRBJ2-3; possible D gene TRBD2, 5 bases. CDR3 size: 12 residues. Between the trimmed V and J ends, which lost 7 bases and 11 bases, there was a span of 16 bases. Germline values: CDR1 SGHNT, CDR2 YENEEA. In nucleotides, the CDR3 is TGTGCCAGCAAACTGGGAGATCCTAAGCAGTATTTT. Its protein product is CASKLGDPKQYF.

This chain joins TRBV3-1 (or the pseudogene TRBV3-2) and TRBJ2-7; 7 nucleotides align to TRBD2. There are 18 residues in the CDR3. The V segment lost 0 bases and the J segment 3 bases; nucleotides outside the gene matches: 14. Per the germline V gene, CDR1 is LGHDT and CDR2 is YNNKEL (reference sequence). The DNA of the CDR3 is TGTGCCAGCAGCCAAGATATTCGGGGGTCCGGCGGGAGCTACGAGCAGTACTTC. Translated, it gives CASSQDIRGSGGSYEQYF.

The V and J genes are TRBV3-1 (or the pseudogene TRBV3-2) and TRBJ1-1; 8 positions match TRBD1. V was clipped by 6 bases and J by 3 bases; unmatched bases: 3. CDR1 is LGHDT and CDR2 is YNNKEL in the germline V gene (reference sequence). The CDR3 covers 13 residues. CDR3 sequence reads: CASRQGVDTEAFF. The DNA of the CDR3 is TGTGCCAGCAGACAGGGGGTAGACACTGAAGCTTTCTTT.

V and J are TRBV24-1 and TRBJ2-2; 7 bases are a match to TRBD1. Germline-derived CDR1 and CDR2 are KGHDR and SFDVKD. This CDR3 region has 19 residues. The J segment lost 1 base and the V segment lost 1 base, leaving 11 bases of the junction unmatched. The CDR3 loop is CATSDFSPWDSQNTGELFF. The CDR3 DNA is TGTGCCACCAGTGATTTCTCCCCCTGGGACAGCCAGAACACCGGGGAGCTGTTTTTT.

This clone came up a few times. In the same sample, other DNA sequences code for this CDR3. The chain is built from TRBV11-2 and TRBJ2-7; no firm D call. CDR1 and CDR2 (germline): SGHAT, FQNNGV. CDR3 length: 12 amino acids. Between the trimmed V and J ends, which lost 1 base and 4 bases, there was a span of 5 bases. CDR3 sequence (DNA): TGTGCCAGCAGCTTAGGCCGGTACGAGCAGTACTTC. It specifies CASSLGRYEQYF.

This clone was detected only a few times. The chain combines TRBV6-5 with TRBJ1-2; D not certain. The CDR3 is 14 amino acids. Germline CDR1 and CDR2: MNHEY and SVGAGI. Trimming removed 3 bases from V and 3 bases from J, with 11 bases in between. The CDR3 DNA follows: TGTGCCAGCAGTTATTTCGGGAGAGACTATGGCTACACCTTC. Its translation: CASSYFGRDYGYTF.

J is TRBJ1-3 and V is TRBV28; TRBD1 matches at 8 bases. Germline V gene lookup returns CDR1 MDHEN and CDR2 SYDVKM. V dropped 6 bases and J dropped 4; count of bases not matched to a gene: 2. The CDR3 totals 13 residues. CDR3 sequence reads: CASRRQGGNTIYF. CDR3 DNA: TGTGCCAGCAGAAGACAGGGGGGAAACACCATATATTTT.

The chain joins TRBV25-1 to TRBJ2-2; tentative D call: TRBD2 (5 bases). The V end lost 8 bases, the J end lost 5 bases, and 24 bases lay between the germline ends. Germline V gives CDR1 MGHDK, CDR2 SYGVNS. The CDR3 is 17 residues long. CDR3 in DNA: TGTGCCAGCTCAACTTCCGCGCTAGCCCTGGGGACCGGGGAGCTGTTTTTT. This encodes CASSTSALALGTGELFF.

The chain has TRBV19 and TRBJ1-1; D might be TRBD1 (5 bases). The germline gives CDR1 LNHDA, CDR2 SQIVND (reference sequence). CDR3 length: 12 residues. The ends were cut back, 3 bases at V and 8 bases at J, with 10 bases in the middle. CDR3 bases: TGTGCCAGTAGTATGGGGCAGAGGGAAGCTTTCTTT. It yields the protein CASSMGQREAFF.

This chain links TRBV4-2 with TRBJ1-6; D unclear. This CDR3 contains 15 residues. Germline CDR1 is LGHNA and CDR2 is YNFKEQ. The V and J ends lost 1 base and 7 bases respectively, with 11 bases between them. CDR3 coding DNA: TGTGCCAGCAGCCAAGGACTCAGCGGCAATTCACCCCTCCACTTT. Its protein is CASSQGLSGNSPLHF.

This chain connects TRBV28 to TRBJ1-2; TRBD1 agrees at 7 bases. From germline, CDR1 is MDHEN and CDR2 SYDVKM. The V gene end was trimmed by 5 bases and the J gene end by 4 bases; junction bases not matched to a gene: 10. The CDR3 is 15 amino acids. CDR3 in amino acids: CASSPQTGLIYGYTF. The CDR3 DNA follows: TGTGCCAGCAGTCCTCAGACAGGGCTAATCTATGGCTACACCTTC.

The rearrangement links TRBV11-2 to TRBJ2-1; no clear D gene. The CDR3 runs 13 residues. CDR1 and CDR2 from the germline V gene are SGHAT and FQNNGV. V lost 6 bases and J 7 bases, leaving 13 bases between the germline ends. The CDR3 DNA follows: TGTGCCAGCAGGAGAGTAGTTAGTAATGAGCAGTTCTTC. It is translated as CASRRVVSNEQFF.

The gene calls are TRBV19 and TRBJ1-5; 7 positions match TRBD1. The CDR3 consists of 15 residues. Losses at the gene ends were 6 bases for V and 6 bases for J; bases not matched to a gene: 11. Germline V lookup: CDR1 LNHDA, CDR2 SQIVND (reference sequence). The CDR3 reads CASSKTGEAIQPQHF. The CDR3 DNA is TGTGCCAGTAGCAAAACAGGGGAGGCCATTCAGCCCCAGCATTTT.

This chain uses TRBV11-3 with TRBJ2-2, with D tentatively TRBD2 (7 bases). The V and J ends lost 8 bases and 4 bases respectively, with 17 bases between them. Germline lookup yields CDR1 SGHNT and CDR2 YENEEA. The CDR3 runs to 15 residues. The CDR3 DNA reads as TGTGCCAGCTTTAGGGGGGGGCCGAGCACCGGGGAGCTGTTTTTT. Residues: CASFRGGPSTGELFF.

Notes on this clone: One end of the junction is discordant with germline, which a read error may explain. This chain connects TRBV7-7 to TRBJ2-5, with 8 bases aligning to TRBD1. The germline V gene has CDR1 SSHAT and CDR2 FNYEAQ (reference sequence). The CDR3 runs to 13 residues. CDR3 sequence reads: CASSLDRGETQYF. CDR3 in DNA: TGTGCTAGCAGCTTAGACAGGGGTGAGACCCAGTACTTC.

In this sample, this clone turned up many times. This sequence joins TRBV20-1 and TRBJ1-4; D might be TRBD1 (6 bases). The ends were cut back, 3 bases at V and 7 bases at J, with 21 bases in the middle. The CDR3 length is 16 residues. Per the germline V gene, CDR1 is DFQATT and CDR2 is SNEGSKA (reference sequence). The CDR3 here is CSASPAVGQGLEKLFF. DNA of the CDR3: TGCAGTGCTAGTCCCGCCGTGGGGCAGGGGCTTGAAAAACTGTTTTTT.

The rearrangement uses TRBV28 and TRBJ2-5, with 10 bases matching TRBD1. The CDR3 extends over 15 amino acids. CDR1 and CDR2 from the germline V gene are MDHEN and SYDVKM. After removal of 7 bases from V and 4 bases from J, the junction contained 9 bases not matched to a gene. CDR3 protein: CASTFDRGRSETQYF. The CDR3 DNA is TGTGCCAGCACCTTCGACAGGGGGCGGTCAGAGACCCAGTACTTC.

J is TRBJ1-6 and V is TRBV28; TRBD1 matches at 9 bases. The germline V gene has CDR1 MDHEN and CDR2 SYDVKM. The CDR3 sequence is 16 residues long. The ends lost 2 bases at V and 10 bases at J; junction bases unmatched: 9. CDR3 loop: CASSLGTGLIGSPLHF. In nucleotides, the CDR3 is TGTGCCAGCAGTTTAGGGACAGGGCTCATCGGGTCACCCCTCCACTTT.

V gene TRBV30 combines with J gene TRBJ1-2; D unclear. CDR3 size: 12 residues. Per the germline V gene, CDR1 is GTSNPN and CDR2 is SVGIG (reference sequence). V lost 3 bases and J lost 9, with 14 bases in between. The CDR3 coding sequence is TGTGCCTGGAGCGCATCGGGAGGGAGCTACACCTTC. It codes for CAWSASGGSYTF.

This clone was seen only a few times. The J gene is TRBJ1-1, the V gene TRBV6-5; 7 bases map to TRBD1. Germline V gene lookup returns CDR1 MNHEY and CDR2 SVGAGI. This CDR3 has 13 amino acids. V lost 2 bases, J lost 4 bases, and 1 base stayed unmatched. In DNA, the CDR3 is TGTGCCAGCAGTTACGACAGGGTCACTGAAGCTTTCTTT. This sequence encodes CASSYDRVTEAFF.

The table lists this clone with a few counts. The chain couples TRBV10-3 to TRBJ2-2; the D is unclear. The length of the CDR3 is 16 residues. Trimming shortened V by 0 bases and J by 6 bases, and 14 bases separated the two germline ends. Per germline, CDR1 ENHRY and CDR2 SYGVKD. CDR3 DNA: TGTGCCATCAGTGAGTCGAGCCTTGCGGTCTCCGGGGAGCTGTTTTTT. Translating it yields CAISESSLAVSGELFF.

V and J are TRBV5-1 and TRBJ2-5; 8 nucleotides agree with TRBD1. The CDR3 runs to 16 residues. Per germline, CDR1 SGHRS and CDR2 YFSETQ. V lost 5 bases and J lost 5; bases outside the gene matches: 14. DNA for the CDR3: TGCGCCAGCAGGCGGACAGGGCCAACCCAAGAGGAGACCCAGTACTTC. Translation gives CASRRTGPTQEETQYF.

V is TRBV3-1 (or the pseudogene TRBV3-2) and J is TRBJ2-1; 11 bases are shared with TRBD1. The germline CDR1 and CDR2 sequences are LGHDT and YNNKEL (reference sequence). After removal of 3 bases from V and 6 bases from J, the junction contained 4 bases not matched to a gene. There are 15 residues in the CDR3. CDR3 sequence (DNA): TGTGCCAGCAGCCAGGGACAGGGGGGGACCAATGAGCAGTTCTTC. This sequence encodes CASSQGQGGTNEQFF.

The J gene is TRBJ2-1, the V gene TRBV4-1; 12 bases line up with TRBD2. The CDR3 is made up of 18 amino acids. Looked up from germline, CDR1 is MGHRA and CDR2 is YSYEKL. The trim removed 3 bases at V and 0 bases at J, leaving 6 bases unmatched. DNA of the CDR3: TGCGCCAGCAGCCATGATCCGGGACTAGCGGGCTCCTACAATGAGCAGTTCTTC. Translated: CASSHDPGLAGSYNEQFF.

The genes are TRBV4-1 and TRBJ2-3; tentative D call: TRBD2 (6 bases). Germline CDR1 is MGHRA and CDR2 is YSYEKL. Trimming took off 3 bases at V and 6 bases at J, with 13 bases between the two ends. The CDR3 runs to 14 residues. The CDR3 nucleotides read TGCGCCAGCAGCCATCTCGGACGGGAGGATACGCAGTATTTT. As protein: CASSHLGREDTQYF.

V usage is TRBV4-1 and J usage is TRBJ2-7; 8 nucleotides agree with TRBD1. The junction had 10 bases not matched to a gene; V was cut back by 3 bases and J by 3 bases. Germline V gene data show CDR1 as MGHRA and CDR2 as YSYEKL. This CDR3 contains 16 residues. The CDR3 coding sequence is TGCGCCAGCAGCCACTCAGACAGGGGAACTTTCTACGAGCAGTACTTC. As protein: CASSHSDRGTFYEQYF.

This chain connects TRBV30 to TRBJ2-7, with 7 bases aligning to TRBD1. CDR1 GTSNPN and CDR2 SVGIG come from the germline V gene (reference sequence). Losses at the gene ends were 4 bases for V and 0 bases for J; bases not matched to a gene: 6. There are 14 residues in the CDR3. The CDR3 region is CAWTPDRNSYEQYF. The CDR3 DNA reads TGTGCCTGGACCCCGGACAGGAACTCCTACGAGCAGTACTTC.

The genes are TRBV24-1 and TRBJ2-4; D perhaps matches TRBD2 (7 bases). This CDR3 comprises 15 residues. In germline, CDR1 is KGHDR, CDR2 SFDVKD. V was pared by 12 bases and J by 0 bases, with 17 bases between. The CDR3 reads CAAREGGLAKNIQYF. DNA of the CDR3: TGTGCCGCGCGAGAGGGGGGGCTAGCCAAAAACATTCAGTACTTC.

This clone was recorded a few times. The rearrangement joins TRBV6-5 to TRBJ2-7; 10 nucleotides agree with TRBD1. The CDR3 length is 16 residues. With V trimmed by 2 bases and J by 3 bases, 7 bases remained unmatched. Per the germline V gene, CDR1 is MNHEY and CDR2 is SVGAGI. Here the CDR3 DNA reads TGTGCCAGCAGTTACACTGGGACAGGGGTGGACTACGAGCAGTACTTC. This encodes CASSYTGTGVDYEQYF.

This chain uses TRBV6-5 with TRBJ1-2; D is uncertain. The CDR3 is made up of 13 amino acids. Germline V gene lookup returns CDR1 MNHEY and CDR2 SVGAGI. V was shortened by 6 bases and J by 0 bases, with 8 bases between the two germline ends. The CDR3 DNA sequence: TGTGCCAGCAGCCGGGGAGCTAACTATGGCTACACCTTC. This gives the protein CASSRGANYGYTF.